Listed below are T cell receptor beta chains from one sample, sequenced in a study of cytomegalovirus exposure and HLA in healthy donors. Clones were sequenced by immunoSEQ multiplex PCR, and TCRdb holds only the in-frame ones, with some missing. Altogether around 100,000 clones are present, just under 80% being singletons, with the ten largest covering less than 9.5%. The sample comprised PBMCs. The receptors were gathered from a man aged 25-40 years in good health and CMV-seronegative. Each CDR3 is given with its conserved first and last residue. The D gene is left open where the match is weak. Some rows have no size entry. The others give once, few or many, or a class for an expanded clone.

clone size	D gene	V gene	J gene	CDR3 DNA	CDR3 protein
once	TRBD1	TRBV5-6	TRBJ1-2	TGTGCCAGCAGCTACCGGGACAGGGGATCCCCTACCTATGGCTACACCTTC	CASSYRDRGSPTYGYTF
-	-	TRBV6-6	TRBJ2-1	TGTGCCAGCAGTTACTATACCTACAATGAGCAGTTCTTC	CASSYYTYNEQFF
once	TRBD1	TRBV5-1	TRBJ2-3	TGCGCCAGCAGCTTGGTGGGACAGGGGGCCTCGACAGATACGCAGTATTTT	CASSLVGQGASTDTQYF
few	-	TRBV7-2	TRBJ2-7	TGTGCCAGCAGCTTAGCCATGAGCGAGCAGTACTTC	CASSLAMSEQYF
many	-	TRBV4-2	TRBJ2-2	TGTGCCAGCAGCCCAACGACAGGGAACACCGGGGAGCTGTTTTTT	CASSPTTGNTGELFF
-	-	TRBV18	TRBJ2-7	TGTGCCAGCTCACGGCGGCAGAAACGCTCCTACGAGCAGTACTTC	CASSRRQKRSYEQYF
-	TRBD2	TRBV2	TRBJ2-3	TGTGCGAGGGGAACTAGCGGGGGCACAGATACGCAGTATTTT	CARGTSGGTDTQYF
-	-	TRBV7-9	TRBJ2-6	TGTGCCAGCAGCATCAGGGCTGGGGCCAACGTCCTGACTTTC	CASSIRAGANVLTF
-	TRBD1	TRBV4-1	TRBJ1-5	TGCGCCAGCAGCCACGCCGGGACAGGGTTGAATCAGCCCCAGCATTTT	CASSHAGTGLNQPQHF
few	-	TRBV18	TRBJ2-7	TGTGCCAGCTCACCCTCCGGGACAACCTACGAGCAGTACTTC	CASSPSGTTYEQYF
-	-	TRBV27	TRBJ2-5	TGTGCCAGCAGTTTAAGTGAGTTGACAGCTGAAGAGACCCAGTACTTC	CASSLSELTAEETQYF
-	TRBD1	TRBV5-4	TRBJ1-2	TGTGCCAGCAGCGCGACGGGACAGGGGACTGGCTACACCTTC	CASSATGQGTGYTF
-	-	TRBV27	TRBJ2-6	TGTGCCAGCAGGACCGCACAGGTCTCTGGGGCCAACGTCCTGACTTTC	CASRTAQVSGANVLTF
-	TRBD1	TRBV5-1	TRBJ2-3	TGCGCCAGCAGCTCAATCCCGGGACAGAAAGATACGCAGTATTTT	CASSSIPGQKDTQYF